These 11 T cell receptor beta chains originate from one sample sequenced in a study of T cell repertoires in cytomegalovirus infection. TCRdb analysed the reads with MiXCR anew, one entry per CDR3 protein. The table has approximately 110,000 distinct CDR3 sequences, more than 25% seen once. The antigens these receptors bind are not known. Sequences were derived from CD8+ T cells from cultured PBMCs, sampled from culture after CMV antigen stimulation. These receptors all come from a human donor in good health (CMV status not recorded). Some clones in this sample may be carry-over from other donors' samples.

J is TRBJ1-4 and V is TRBV14; weak D call: TRBD1 (6 bases). This CDR3 region has 19 residues. Germline V lookup: CDR1 SGHDN, CDR2 FVKESK. V dropped 6 bases and J dropped 4 bases, with 27 bases sitting between them. The CDR3 nucleotides are TGTGCCAGCAGTCGAGGCGGGGACATCAAGACCCTACTTAATGAAAAACTGTTTTTT. This gives the protein CASSRGGDIKTLLNEKLFF.

This clonotype was detected a few times. The CDR3 reads CASSLDGSYRVTNTEAFF. CDR3 sequence (DNA): TGTGCCAGCAGCTTAGACGGGTCTTACAGGGTCACGAACACTGAAGCTTTCTTT. The V call is TRBV7-2, the J call TRBJ1-1; tentative D call: TRBD1 (6 bases). The CDR3 is 18 residues long. CDR1 is SGHTA, CDR2 FQGNSA, per germline. V was shortened by 1 base and J by 1 base, with 19 bases between the two germline ends.

This clonotype has just a few counts. V gene TRBV11-2 combines with J gene TRBJ2-3; 7 bases are shared with TRBD2. Germline V gene sequence: CDR1 SGHAT, CDR2 FQNNGV. CDR3 size: 18 residues. The ends lost 1 base at V and 4 bases at J; junction bases unmatched: 14. The CDR3 DNA reads as TGTGCCAGCAGCTTAGCGGTCGGGACTATAGCTATACCAGATACGCAGTATTTT. Translating gives CASSLAVGTIAIPDTQYF.

This clonotype has only a few counts. The V gene is TRBV6-5, the J gene TRBJ2-4; D possibly corresponds to TRBD1 (5 bases). V dropped 7 bases and J dropped 9 bases, with 10 bases sitting between them. This CDR3 has 11 residues. Germline V CDR1 and CDR2: MNHEY, SVGAGI. The CDR3 region is CASTQGAIQYF. The DNA for the CDR3 is TGTGCCAGCACCCAAGGGGCCATTCAGTACTTC.

This clonotype was found a few times. V gene TRBV2 combines with J gene TRBJ1-1; D is undetermined. CDR1 is SNHLY and CDR2 is FYNNEI in the germline V gene. The CDR3 is 14 residues long. V gave up 6 bases and J gave up 0 bases, with 11 bases separating them. CDR3 region: CASRRRDLNTEAFF. In DNA form, the CDR3 reads TGTGCCAGCAGAAGAAGGGATTTGAACACTGAAGCTTTCTTT.

At least ten counts were recorded for this clonotype. The chain uses TRBV7-8 and TRBJ2-7; 7 bases match TRBD2. This CDR3 is 14 amino acids long. V dropped 2 bases and J dropped 3; count of bases not matched to a gene: 4. The germline gives CDR1 SGHVS, CDR2 FQNEAQ. Here the CDR3 reads CASSLTAGLYEQYF. The CDR3 nucleotides are TGTGCCAGCAGCTTAACAGCGGGACTCTACGAGCAGTACTTC.

This clonotype appeared once. The chain has TRBV7-6 and TRBJ2-1; 7 nucleotides align to TRBD2. After removal of 2 bases from V and 6 bases from J, the junction contained 7 bases not matched to a gene. This CDR3 spans 15 amino acids. The germline gives CDR1 SGHVS, CDR2 FNYEAQ. CDR3 loop: CASSLRGEQLNEQFF. The CDR3 bases are TGTGCCAGCAGCTTACGGGGGGAGCAGCTCAATGAGCAGTTCTTC. Full variable domain (outside the CDR3, taken from reference TRBV7-6 and TRBJ2-1): GAGVSQSPRYKVTKRGQDVALRCDPISGHVSLYWYRQALGQGPEFLTYFNYEAQQDKSGLPNDRFSAERPEGSISTLTIQRTEQRDSAMYRCASSLRGEQLNEQFFGPGTRLTVL.

The genes are TRBV7-4 and TRBJ2-1; D is possibly TRBD1 (5 bases). CDR1 SGHVT and CDR2 SQSDAQ come from the germline V gene. CDR3 length: 13 amino acids. The ends were cut back, 5 bases at V and 5 bases at J, with 10 bases in the middle. The CDR3 is CASSQIQDNEQFF. DNA of the CDR3: TGTGCCAGCAGCCAGATACAGGACAATGAGCAGTTCTTC.

The gene calls are TRBV2 and TRBJ2-3, with TRBD2 as a possible D gene (5 bases). The CDR3 consists of 15 residues. V lost 7 bases, J lost 0 bases, and 14 bases lay in between. Germline V lookup: CDR1 SNHLY, CDR2 FYNNEI. CDR3 amino acids: CASNHPGRSTDTQYF. CDR3 bases: TGTGCCAGCAATCATCCGGGAAGAAGCACAGATACGCAGTATTTT.

This clonotype was counted only a few times. The V gene is TRBV18, the J gene TRBJ2-7, with a possible D match to TRBD2 (6 bases). Germline CDR1 reads KGHSH; CDR2 reads LQKENI. CDR3 size: 15 residues. Trimming left V 6 bases short and J 2 bases short, with 17 bases between. Here the CDR3 reads CASSKGTGETYEQYF. The DNA of the CDR3 is TGTGCCAGCTCTAAGGGGACGGGGGAAACCTACGAGCAGTACTTC.

This clonotype came up a few times. This chain connects TRBV2 to TRBJ1-1; D unresolved. The CDR3 spans 14 residues. Per germline, CDR1 SNHLY and CDR2 FYNNEI. V gave up 5 bases and J gave up 2 bases, with 12 bases separating them. Written as DNA, the CDR3 is TGTGCCAGCAGTAGCACGACTCAAAACACTGAAGCTTTCTTT. It translates to CASSSTTQNTEAFF.